Here is one T cell receptor beta chain with its context. Its antigen is unknown. An end of the junction does not agree with germline; a read error may underlie this. This entry belongs to a study of cytomegalovirus exposure and HLA in healthy donors. Regarding the study as a whole: Associated with HLA alleles at 0.05 false discovery rate in a later analysis were around 15,000 TCR beta sequences. There were approximately 150 TCR beta chains listed as cytomegalovirus-associated. Cytomegalovirus status, reportedly, was diagnosed with high specificity and sensitivity by the classifier.

With 60 Vbeta and 13 Jbeta primers, the PCR was carried out. The method was immunoSEQ multiplex PCR; TCRdb's version includes in-frame clones alone and lacks a portion of them. The sample carries 130,000 or so clones, approximately 82% recorded once. CDR1 SEHNR and CDR2 FQNEAQ come from the germline V gene (reference sequence). This CDR3 has 14 residues. The sequencing input was PBMCs. The receptor was isolated from a man between 18 and 35 years old in good health and CMV-seropositive. V gene TRBV7-9 combines with J gene TRBJ1-1, with a tentative D call TRBD1 (6 bases). The CDR3, as DNA: TGTTCCAGCAGCCTACTACAGGGGAACACTGAAGCTTTCTTT. It yields the protein CSSSLLQGNTEAFF.